The 19 T cell receptor beta chains listed next were all sequenced from one sample in a study of Ad26.COV2.S vaccination and SARS-CoV-2 variants. Treatment given: around 19 received Ad26.COV2.S at low or high dose, single or two shots; roughly five received placebo; per-sample allocation not given. Sampling occurred on day 63 after the first vaccine or placebo injection. Sequencing was performed with immunoSEQ multiplex PCR; in TCRdb, only in-frame clones are kept and a portion is missing. This sample carries around 400,000 clones, approximately 91% of them seen once, and the ten largest clones take over 1.5%. The sample here was peripheral blood, taken in a trial of Ad26.COV2.S vaccine versus placebo. These receptors all stem from a person aged 18-60 years who received the Ad26.COV2.S COVID-19 vaccine or a placebo.

The chain links TRBV7-2 to TRBJ1-6, with 9 bases aligning to TRBD1. This CDR3 contains 15 residues. J was trimmed by 6 bases and V by 5 bases; bases with no gene match: 5. Germline CDR1 SGHTA, CDR2 FQGNSA. The CDR3 DNA sequence: TGTGCCAGCAGCAAGGACAGGGGTGGTAATTCACCCCTCCACTTT. This sequence encodes CASSKDRGGNSPLHF.

The rearrangement links TRBV27 to TRBJ2-2; 15 nucleotides line up with TRBD2. The trim removed 2 bases at V and 4 bases at J, leaving 8 bases unmatched. CDR3 length: 19 amino acids. CDR1 and CDR2 from the germline V gene are MNHEY and SMNVEV (reference sequence). CDR3: CASSLHGLAGGPVTGELFF. CDR3 in DNA: TGTGCCAGCAGTTTACACGGACTAGCGGGAGGGCCTGTCACCGGGGAGCTGTTTTTT.

This chain joins TRBV9 and TRBJ1-6, with unresolved D. The CDR3 consists of 13 residues. Germline values: CDR1 SGDLS, CDR2 YYNGEE. V shed 3 bases and J shed 9 bases, with 10 bases lying between them. CDR3 amino acids: CASSASWVSPLHF. The CDR3, as DNA: TGTGCCAGCAGCGCCTCTTGGGTTTCACCCCTCCACTTT.

The chain uses TRBV11-2 and TRBJ2-1; TRBD2 is a possible D gene (5 bases). From germline, CDR1 is SGHAT and CDR2 FQNNGV. This CDR3 is built from 15 residues. Trimming took 4 bases from V and 7 from J, leaving 17 bases between them. This CDR3 reads CASSSVDSGVNEQFF. As DNA, the CDR3 is TGTGCCAGCAGCTCAGTTGATTCCGGGGTGAATGAGCAGTTCTTC.

The V call is TRBV27, the J call TRBJ2-2; TRBD2 matches 8 bases. V shed 2 bases and J 5 bases; nucleotides not matched to a gene: 7. Germline CDR1 and CDR2: MNHEY and SMNVEV (reference sequence). This CDR3 has 16 amino acids. The CDR3 nucleotides are TGTGCCAGCAGTTTACTGAGCGGGAGTTTAACCGGGGAGCTGTTTTTT. Residues: CASSLLSGSLTGELFF.

This sequence joins TRBV27 and TRBJ2-7; TRBD2 matches 15 bases. CDR1 is MNHEY and CDR2 is SMNVEV in the germline V gene (reference sequence). J lost 5 bases, V lost 5 bases, and 13 bases had no gene match. This CDR3 comprises 18 residues. For the CDR3, the DNA is TGTGCCAGCAGTCCGGGACAGGGGACTAGCGGGAGGATCAACGAGCAGTACTTC. Protein product: CASSPGQGTSGRINEQYF.

This clone was counted a few times. The rearrangement joins TRBV6-2 or TRBV6-3 to TRBJ2-7; 8 bases map to TRBD2. The J segment lost 2 bases and the V segment lost 1 base, leaving 4 bases of the junction unmatched. The CDR3 sequence is 15 residues long. Germline V gene sequence: CDR1 MNHEY, CDR2 SVGEGT. This CDR3 reads CASSYLGLDPYEQYF. The CDR3, as DNA: TGTGCCAGCAGTTACTTGGGACTAGATCCCTACGAGCAGTACTTC.

The chain recombines TRBV5-4 with TRBJ2-7; the D is unclear. The CDR3 runs 14 residues. The germline gives CDR1 SGHNT, CDR2 YYREEE (reference sequence). The V and J ends lost 2 bases and 2 bases respectively, with 11 bases between them. CDR3: CASSLMSIPYEQYF. The CDR3 region has the DNA TGTGCCAGCAGCTTAATGAGTATTCCCTACGAGCAGTACTTC.

V gene TRBV5-6 combines with J gene TRBJ1-5; possibly TRBD1 for D (5 bases). Germline V gives CDR1 SGHDT, CDR2 YYEEEE. V lost 4 bases to trimming and J lost 6 bases, with 14 bases between them. There are 14 residues in the CDR3. The CDR3 nucleotides are TGTGCCAGCAGCCGGAGTCGGGGGAGTCAGCCCCAGCATTTT. Amino acid sequence: CASSRSRGSQPQHF. Full variable domain (remainder filled in from reference TRBV5-6 and TRBJ1-5): DAGVTQSPTHLIKTRGQQVTLRCSPKSGHDTVSWYQQALGQGPQFIFQYYEEEERQRGNFPDRFSGHQFPNYSSELNVNALLLGDSALYLCASSRSRGSQPQHFGDGTRLSIL.

This clone occurred once. V usage is TRBV28 and J usage is TRBJ2-3, with D hard to call. The CDR3 has 12 amino acids. Trimming removed 6 bases from V and 6 bases from J, with 10 bases in between. Germline values: CDR1 MDHEN, CDR2 SYDVKM. Here the CDR3 reads CASSYDVDTQYF. CDR3 DNA: TGTGCCAGCAGCTACGATGTCGATACGCAGTATTTT.

The chain combines TRBV11-1 with TRBJ2-5; D remains unclear. V was trimmed by 1 base and J by 2 bases, leaving 8 bases between them. Germline V gives CDR1 SGHAT, CDR2 FQDESV (reference sequence). The CDR3 extends over 14 amino acids. CDR3: CASSLEQPQETQYF. CDR3 DNA sequence: TGTGCCAGCAGCTTAGAACAGCCTCAAGAGACCCAGTACTTC.

This clone was found a few times. This rearrangement joins TRBV12-1 to TRBJ2-7; TRBD1 was called by the table and not checked on the DNA. TRBV12-1 is flagged as a pseudogene. This CDR3 has 15 residues. Here the CDR3 reads CASSFGAGGSDEQYF. CDR3 nucleotide sequence: TGTGCCAGCAGCTTTGGGGCAGGGGGCTCCGACGAGCAGTACTTC.

The rearrangement joins TRBV5-4 to TRBJ2-5, with 9 bases identical to TRBD1. Germline CDR1 and CDR2: SGHNT and YYREEE (reference sequence). The V gene end was trimmed by 4 bases and the J gene end by 5 bases; junction bases not matched to a gene: 6. The length of the CDR3 is 14 residues. CDR3 region: CASSGTGSRETQYF. The CDR3 DNA follows: TGTGCCAGCAGCGGGACAGGGTCGAGGGAGACCCAGTACTTC.

The chain is built from TRBV10-3 and TRBJ1-1; D gene uncertain. V dropped 5 bases and J dropped 6 bases, with 10 bases sitting between them. Germline CDR1 ENHRY, CDR2 SYGVKD. CDR3 size: 12 residues. The CDR3 here is CAISQSISEAFF. The DNA of the CDR3 is TGTGCCATCAGTCAATCTATCTCTGAAGCTTTCTTT.

This clone was observed a few times. The V and J genes are TRBV7-9 and TRBJ1-2; perhaps TRBD1 as D (6 bases). The CDR3 consists of 15 residues. V was trimmed by 4 bases and J by 5 bases, leaving 17 bases between them. Germline CDR1 is SEHNR and CDR2 is FQNEAQ (reference sequence). CDR3 amino acids: CASSSTGASSYGYTF. CDR3 nucleotides: TGTGCCAGCAGCTCGACGGGGGCTTCCAGTTATGGCTACACCTTC.

V is TRBV10-3 and J is TRBJ2-7, with 12 positions matching TRBD1. Germline loops: CDR1 ENHRY, CDR2 SYGVKD. The V gene end was trimmed by 0 bases and the J gene end by 7 bases; junction bases not matched to a gene: 4. The CDR3 spans 15 residues. The CDR3 DNA reads as TGTGCCATCAGTGAGTCGGGACAGGGGGCGGGAGAGCAGTACTTC. Encoded protein: CAISESGQGAGEQYF.

This clone was observed a handful of times. The junction departs from the called germline gene at one end, perhaps through a read error. The chain combines TRBV11-1 with TRBJ2-2, with TRBD2 matching over 8 bases. From germline, CDR1 is SGHAT and CDR2 FQDESV (reference sequence). The CDR3 consists of 16 residues. The CDR3 DNA reads TGTGCCAGCAGCTTAGACAGCGGGGGTAACACCGGTGAGCTGTTTTTT. It codes for CASSLDSGGNTGELFF.

The chain carries TRBV9 and TRBJ2-7; D unresolved. V was shortened by 3 bases and J by 3 bases, with 7 bases between the two germline ends. From germline, CDR1 is SGDLS and CDR2 YYNGEE. This CDR3 has 12 amino acids. CDR3 DNA sequence: TGTGCCAGCAGCGGCTCGGGCTACGAGCAGTACTTC. Amino acids: CASSGSGYEQYF.

The chain joins TRBV6-2 or TRBV6-3 to TRBJ2-7; 11 nucleotides align to TRBD2. The CDR3 consists of 15 residues. Germline assignment: CDR1 MNHEY and CDR2 SVGEGT. The J segment lost 6 bases and the V segment lost 6 bases, leaving 10 bases of the junction unmatched. The CDR3 is CASSPPSLAGGEQYF. CDR3 coding DNA: TGTGCCAGCAGCCCCCCGTCGCTAGCGGGGGGCGAGCAGTACTTC.